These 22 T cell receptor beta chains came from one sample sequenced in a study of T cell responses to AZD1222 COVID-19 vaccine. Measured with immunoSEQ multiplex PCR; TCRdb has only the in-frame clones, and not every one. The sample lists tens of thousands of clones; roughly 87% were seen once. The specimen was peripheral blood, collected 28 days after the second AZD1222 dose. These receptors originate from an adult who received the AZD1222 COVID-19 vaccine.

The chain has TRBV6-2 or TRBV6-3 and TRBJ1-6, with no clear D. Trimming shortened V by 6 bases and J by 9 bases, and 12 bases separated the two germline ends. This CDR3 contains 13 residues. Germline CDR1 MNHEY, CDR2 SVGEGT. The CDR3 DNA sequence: TGTGCCAGCAGCCCACCTTGGAGTTCACCCCTCCACTTT. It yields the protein CASSPPWSSPLHF.

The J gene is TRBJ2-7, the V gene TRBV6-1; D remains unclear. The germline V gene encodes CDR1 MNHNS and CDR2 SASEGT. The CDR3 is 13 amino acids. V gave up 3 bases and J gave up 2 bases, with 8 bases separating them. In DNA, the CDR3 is TGTGCCAGCAGTGAGCCTGCAACCTACGAGCAGTACGTC. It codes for CASSEPATYEQYV.

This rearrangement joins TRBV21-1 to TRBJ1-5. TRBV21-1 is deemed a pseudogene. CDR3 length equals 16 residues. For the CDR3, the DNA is TGTGCCAGCAGCACCCGAGGGAGTTTGGACAATCAGCCCCAGCATTTT. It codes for CASSTRGSLDNQPQHF.

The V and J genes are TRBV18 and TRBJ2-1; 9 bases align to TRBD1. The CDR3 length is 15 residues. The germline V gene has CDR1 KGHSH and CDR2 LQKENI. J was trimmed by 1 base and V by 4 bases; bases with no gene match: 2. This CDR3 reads CASSQTGGSYNEQFF. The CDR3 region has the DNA TGTGCCAGCTCACAGACAGGGGGGTCCTACAATGAGCAGTTCTTC.

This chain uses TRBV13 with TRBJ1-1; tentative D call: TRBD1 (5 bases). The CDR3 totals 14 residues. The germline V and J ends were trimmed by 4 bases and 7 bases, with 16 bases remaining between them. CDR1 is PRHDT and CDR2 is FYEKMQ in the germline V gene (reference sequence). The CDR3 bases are TGTGCCAGCAGCTCTCCCAAGATGGGGGGTGAAGCTTTCTTT. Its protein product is CASSSPKMGGEAFF.

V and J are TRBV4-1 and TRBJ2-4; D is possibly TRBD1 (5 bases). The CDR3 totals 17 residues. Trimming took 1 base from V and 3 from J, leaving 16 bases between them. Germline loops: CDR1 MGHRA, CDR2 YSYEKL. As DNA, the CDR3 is TGCGCCAGCAGCCAAGGATGGGGCGAGGAGTTCAAAAACATTCAGTACTTC. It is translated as CASSQGWGEEFKNIQYF.

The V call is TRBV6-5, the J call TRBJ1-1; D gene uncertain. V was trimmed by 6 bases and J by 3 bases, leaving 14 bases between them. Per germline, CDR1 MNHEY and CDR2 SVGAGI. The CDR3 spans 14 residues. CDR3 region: CASSNRRLHTEAFF. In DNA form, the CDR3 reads TGTGCCAGCAGCAACAGACGGCTCCACACTGAAGCTTTCTTT.

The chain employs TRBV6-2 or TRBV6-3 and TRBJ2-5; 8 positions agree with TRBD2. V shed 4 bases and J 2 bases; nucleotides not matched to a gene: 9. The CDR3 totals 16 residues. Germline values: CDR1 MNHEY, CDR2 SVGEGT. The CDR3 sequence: CASSFSRGGRQETQYF. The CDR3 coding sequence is TGTGCCAGCAGTTTCTCCCGAGGCGGGAGGCAAGAGACCCAGTACTTC.

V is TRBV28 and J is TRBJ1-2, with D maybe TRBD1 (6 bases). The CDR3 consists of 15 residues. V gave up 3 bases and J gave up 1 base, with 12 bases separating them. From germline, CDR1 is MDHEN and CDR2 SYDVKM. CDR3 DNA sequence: TGTGCCAGCAGTTTTACAGGGCTGGTTAACTATGGCTACACCTTC. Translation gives CASSFTGLVNYGYTF.

The CDR3, as DNA: TGTGCCAGCAGCCCAGGGGCCGGGAATGAGCAGTTCTTC. It translates to CASSPGAGNEQFF. The rearrangement links TRBV5-6 to TRBJ2-1; a weak D match, TRBD1 (6 bases). Trimming cost V 4 bases and J 7 bases, with 12 bases left between them. The germline V gene has CDR1 SGHDT and CDR2 YYEEEE. The length of the CDR3 is 13 residues. Based on the CDR3 plus reference TRBV5-6 and TRBJ2-1, the full variable domain is DAGVTQSPTHLIKTRGQQVTLRCSPKSGHDTVSWYQQALGQGPQFIFQYYEEEERQRGNFPDRFSGHQFPNYSSELNVNALLLGDSALYLCASSPGAGNEQFFGPGTRLTVL.

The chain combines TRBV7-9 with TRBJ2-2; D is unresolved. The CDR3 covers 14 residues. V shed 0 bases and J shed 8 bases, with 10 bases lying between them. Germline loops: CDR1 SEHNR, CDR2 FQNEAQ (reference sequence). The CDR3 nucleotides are TGTGCCAGCAGCTTAGCGCTGAAAGCTGGGGAGCTGTTTTTT. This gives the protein CASSLALKAGELFF.

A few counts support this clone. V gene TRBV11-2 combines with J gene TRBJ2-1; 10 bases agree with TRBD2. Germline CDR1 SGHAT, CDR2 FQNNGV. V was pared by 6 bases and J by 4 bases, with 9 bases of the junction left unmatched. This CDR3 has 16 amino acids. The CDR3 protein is CASRPVGTSVYNEQFF. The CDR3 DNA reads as TGTGCCAGCAGACCCGTTGGGACTAGCGTGTACAATGAGCAGTTCTTC.

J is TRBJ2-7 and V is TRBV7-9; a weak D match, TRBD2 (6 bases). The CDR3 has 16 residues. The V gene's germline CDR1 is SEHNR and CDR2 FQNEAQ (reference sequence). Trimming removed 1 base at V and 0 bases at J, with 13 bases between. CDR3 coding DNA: TGTGCCAGCAGCTTAGTGGCGGGACGGAGCTCCTACGAGCAGTACTTC. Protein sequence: CASSLVAGRSSYEQYF.

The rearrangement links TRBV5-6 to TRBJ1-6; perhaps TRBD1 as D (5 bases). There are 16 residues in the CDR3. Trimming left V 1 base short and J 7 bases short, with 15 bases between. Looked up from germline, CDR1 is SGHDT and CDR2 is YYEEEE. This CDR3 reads CASSLWGGAKNSPLHF. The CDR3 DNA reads TGTGCCAGCAGCTTGTGGGGAGGGGCGAAGAATTCACCCCTCCACTTT.

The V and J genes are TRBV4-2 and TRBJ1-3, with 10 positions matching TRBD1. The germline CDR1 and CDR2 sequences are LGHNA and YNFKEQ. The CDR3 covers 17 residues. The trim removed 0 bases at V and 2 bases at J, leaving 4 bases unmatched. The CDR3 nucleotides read TGTGCCAGCAGCCAAGATCTTGGGACAGGGGCTGGAAACACCATATATTTT. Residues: CASSQDLGTGAGNTIYF.

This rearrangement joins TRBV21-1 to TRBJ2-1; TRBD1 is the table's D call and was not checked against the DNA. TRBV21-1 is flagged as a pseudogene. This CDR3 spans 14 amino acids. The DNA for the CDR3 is TGTGCCAGCAGCAAAGCGAAAGGGGCCGCGGAACAGTTCTTC. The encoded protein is CASSKAKGAAEQFF.

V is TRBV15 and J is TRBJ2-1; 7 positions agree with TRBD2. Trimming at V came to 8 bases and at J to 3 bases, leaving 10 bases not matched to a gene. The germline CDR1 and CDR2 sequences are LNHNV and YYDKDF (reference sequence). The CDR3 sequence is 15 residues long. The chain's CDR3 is CATEDATSDYNEQFF. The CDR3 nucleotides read TGTGCCACCGAGGATGCAACTAGCGACTACAATGAGCAGTTCTTC.

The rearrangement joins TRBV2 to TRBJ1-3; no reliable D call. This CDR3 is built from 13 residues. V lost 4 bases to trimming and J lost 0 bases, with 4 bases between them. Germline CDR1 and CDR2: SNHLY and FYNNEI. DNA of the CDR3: TGTGCCAGCAGTGGAGGCTCTGGAAACACCATATATTTT. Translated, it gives CASSGGSGNTIYF.

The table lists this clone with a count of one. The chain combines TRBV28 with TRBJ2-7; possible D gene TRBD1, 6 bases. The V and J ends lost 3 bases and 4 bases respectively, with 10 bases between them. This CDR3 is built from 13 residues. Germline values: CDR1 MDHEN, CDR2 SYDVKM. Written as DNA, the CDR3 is TGTGCCAGCAGTTTTCAGGGGTGGTACGAGCAGTACGTC. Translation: CASSFQGWYEQYV.

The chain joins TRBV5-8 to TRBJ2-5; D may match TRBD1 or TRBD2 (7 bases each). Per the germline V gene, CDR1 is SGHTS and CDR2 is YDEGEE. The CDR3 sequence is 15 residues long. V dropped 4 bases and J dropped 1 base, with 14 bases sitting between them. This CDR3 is CASSARGDSQETQYF. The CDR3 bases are TGTGCCAGCAGCGCCCGGGGGGACAGCCAAGAGACCCAGTACTTC.

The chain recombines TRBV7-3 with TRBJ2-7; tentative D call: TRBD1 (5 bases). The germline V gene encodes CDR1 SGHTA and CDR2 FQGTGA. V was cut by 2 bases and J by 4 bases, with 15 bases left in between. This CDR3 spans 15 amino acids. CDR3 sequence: CASSLGSQGNYEQYF. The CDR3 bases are TGTGCCAGCAGCTTAGGATCGCAGGGAAATTACGAGCAGTACTTC. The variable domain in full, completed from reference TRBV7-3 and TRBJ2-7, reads GAGVSQTPSNKVTEKGKYVELRCDPISGHTALYWYRQSLGQGPEFLIYFQGTGAADDSGLPNDRFFAVRPEGSVSTLKIQRTERGDSAVYLCASSLGSQGNYEQYFGPGTRLTVT.

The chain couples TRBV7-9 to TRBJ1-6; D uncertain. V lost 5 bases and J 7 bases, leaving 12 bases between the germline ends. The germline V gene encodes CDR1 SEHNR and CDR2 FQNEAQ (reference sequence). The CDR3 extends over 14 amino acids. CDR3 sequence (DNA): TGTGCCAGCAGCGCTGGCGGACTGAATTCACCCCTCCACTTT. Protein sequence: CASSAGGLNSPLHF.